Listed below are T cell receptor beta chains from one sample, sequenced in a study of preoperative IRX-2 immunotherapy in early breast cancer. Clones were sequenced by immunoSEQ multiplex PCR, and TCRdb holds only the in-frame ones, with some missing. The table includes approximately 1,400 clones, 60% to 80% detected once. Material: tumor tissue, obtained before IRX-2 immunotherapy. The origin of the receptors is a human donor with breast cancer. Both conserved end residues are part of each CDR3. Each record gives: D gene, clone size, V gene, J gene, CDR3 protein, CDR3 DNA. A D gene is named only where the DNA matches it firmly. The listing skips clone size in some rows; elsewhere it reads once, few, many or a size class.

TRBD1	once	TRBV6-8	TRBJ1-1	CAIGQGNTEAFF	TGTGCCATCGGACAGGGGAACACTGAAGCTTTCTTT
-	-	TRBV30	TRBJ2-3	CAWSVGLRILARRGGTDTQYF	TGTGCCTGGAGTGTGGGATTGAGAATTCTAGCACGGAGGGGCGGCACAGATACGCAGTATTTT
TRBD1	-	TRBV5-1	TRBJ1-4	CASSAGQGARNEKLFF	TGCGCCAGCAGCGCCGGACAGGGGGCGAGGAATGAAAAACTGTTTTTT
-	few	TRBV19	TRBJ1-1	CASSVNSEAFF	TGTGCCAGTAGTGTAAACTCTGAAGCTTTCTTT
TRBD1	few	TRBV19	TRBJ1-5	CASSIGTGGDQPQHF	TGTGCCAGTAGTATAGGGACAGGGGGGGACCAGCCCCAGCATTTT
-	-	TRBV28	TRBJ1-2	CASSLTGNYGYTF	TGTGCCAGCAGTTTAACGGGAAACTATGGCTACACCTTC
TRBD2	-	TRBV11-3	TRBJ2-5	CASSLDPAGNQETQYF	TGTGCCAGCAGCTTAGACCCAGCGGGGAATCAAGAGACCCAGTACTTC
-	-	TRBV19	TRBJ1-2	CASSIDPGLYGYTF	TGTGCCAGTAGTATAGATCCTGGACTATACGGCTACACCTTC
-	-	TRBV6-8	TRBJ2-3	CASSYSGARADTQYF	TGTGCCAGCAGTTACTCCGGGGCCCGGGCAGATACGCAGTATTTT
-	-	TRBV14	TRBJ1-1	CASSQDLSPGAFF	TGTGCCAGCAGCCAAGATCTTAGCCCCGGAGCTTTCTTT
TRBD1	-	TRBV6-8	TRBJ1-6	CASSFRQGGNSPLHF	TGTGCCAGCAGTTTCAGACAGGGTGGAAATTCACCCCTCCACTTT
TRBD2	-	TRBV6-8	TRBJ2-3	CASTSGGRVSNTQYF	TGTGCCAGCACTTCGGGGGGGCGTGTTTCAAATACGCAGTATTTT
-	-	TRBV30	TRBJ2-5	CAWSVLGGYQETQYF	TGTGCCTGGAGTGTATTAGGGGGGTACCAAGAGACCCAGTACTTC
-	-	TRBV29-1	TRBJ2-3	CSVDVSTDTQYF	TGCAGCGTTGATGTGAGCACAGATACGCAGTATTTT
TRBD1	-	TRBV19	TRBJ2-7	CASSIPGTGVEQYF	TGTGCCAGTAGTATTCCCGGGACAGGGGTCGAGCAGTACTTC
-	-	TRBV1	TRBJ1-3	CASSQDLSGGGRSGNTIYF	TGCGCCAGCAGCCAAGATTTGTCGGGAGGAGGACGCTCTGGAAACACCATATATTTT